This T cell receptor beta chain appears in the sequencing data of a study of blood T cell repertoires in COVID-19. How the authors handled the data: Scientists estimated how many nucleated cells there were by amplifying reference gene primers. Sequencing used immunoSEQ multiplex PCR; TCRdb keeps in-frame clones, though not all of them. D and trimming come from the DNA, and the V and J calls and clone size come from that table. Of 280,000 or so clones in the sample, less than 85% were seen once. Participants were aged about 18 to 100 years from more than 20 US areas. Allocation to cohorts depended on clinical history reported by the participants. Two consecutive negative NP/OP PCR tests, clearance, or resolved symptoms defined Cohort 3 recovery. The CDR3 is 15 residues long. Germline-derived CDR1 and CDR2 are SGDLS and YYNGEE. Trimming removed 3 bases from V and 4 bases from J; junction bases left unmatched: 6.

This chain connects TRBV9 to TRBJ2-1, with 8 nucleotides matching TRBD2. The sample was PBMCs or T cells enriched from blood (not recorded which). This receptor was taken from a woman aged 45-59 years who had recovered from COVID-19. The DNA for the CDR3 is TGTGCCAGCAGCGCCGGCGGGGGGAGGTACAATGAGCAGTTCTTC. Encoded protein: CASSAGGGRYNEQFF.